The rows below give T cell receptor beta chains drawn from one sample of a study of shared clonotypes between healthy human individuals. Profiling relied on immunoSEQ multiplex PCR, and the TCRdb table lists in-frame clones only, not all of them. Of hundreds of thousands of clones in the sample, approximately 96% were seen once. Sequenced input: memory CD8+ T cells sorted from blood. Receptors originate from a man aged 25-45 years in good health. Both conserved end residues are part of each CDR3. D genes are given only for firm matches. For some rows the clone size is stated as once, few or many, or as a class when expanded; others skip it.

J: TRBJ2-3; size: -; D: TRBD2; V: TRBV7-3; DNA: TGTGCCAGCAGCTCATCACCCCCGGGACTCCAGCGGGGCCCCCCAGATACGCAGTATTTT; CDR3: CASSSSPPGLQRGPPDTQYF
J: TRBJ1-5; size: -; D: -; V: TRBV2; DNA: TGTGCCAGCAGTCGGGGGACTAGCAATCAGCCCCAGCATTTT; CDR3: CASSRGTSNQPQHF
J: TRBJ2-7; size: once; D: TRBD2; V: TRBV7-9; DNA: TGTGCCAGTAAGACTAGCGTTAACTCCTACGAGCAGTACTTC; CDR3: CASKTSVNSYEQYF
J: TRBJ2-1; size: -; D: -; V: TRBV11-2; DNA: TGTGCCAGCAGCTTAGATCGTAGGAATGAGCAGTTCTTC; CDR3: CASSLDRRNEQFF
J: TRBJ2-3; size: -; D: -; V: TRBV6-4; DNA: TGTGCCAGCAGGGAAACTAGCACAGATACGCAGTATTTT; CDR3: CASRETSTDTQYF
J: TRBJ2-7; size: -; D: TRBD1; V: TRBV4-1; DNA: TGCGCCAGCAGCCAACAACCGGGACAGGTCTACGAGCAGTACTTC; CDR3: CASSQQPGQVYEQYF
J: TRBJ2-1; size: -; D: TRBD2; V: TRBV4-2; DNA: TGTGCCAGCAGCCCCGGACTAGCGGGAGCTACCTACAATGAGCAGTTCTTC; CDR3: CASSPGLAGATYNEQFF
J: TRBJ2-1; size: -; D: -; V: TRBV28; DNA: TGTGCCAGCACGGTCGCACACAATGAGCAGTTCTTC; CDR3: CASTVAHNEQFF
J: TRBJ2-5; size: -; D: TRBD1; V: TRBV7-9; DNA: TGTGCCAGCAGCTTATCGCGGGGACAGGTCCCTCTAGAGACCCAGTACTTC; CDR3: CASSLSRGQVPLETQYF
J: TRBJ2-2; size: -; D: -; V: TRBV5-1; DNA: TGCGCCAGCAGCAAGCCGGGATTCGGAGTCGGGACCACCGGGGAGCTGTTTTTT; CDR3: CASSKPGFGVGTTGELFF
J: TRBJ2-1; size: -; D: -; V: TRBV7-6; DNA: TGTGCCAGCGGCCCAGAGCTAGGCAATGAGCAGTTCTTC; CDR3: CASGPELGNEQFF
J: TRBJ1-3; size: -; D: -; V: TRBV4-1; DNA: TGCGCCAGCAGCCAAGCTCGGGGAGGGGGAAACACCATATATTTT; CDR3: CASSQARGGGNTIYF
J: TRBJ1-4; size: -; D: -; V: TRBV6-1; DNA: TGTGCCAGCAGTGCCGGGACAACTAATGAAAAACTGTTTTTT; CDR3: CASSAGTTNEKLFF
J: TRBJ2-3; size: -; D: -; V: TRBV5-1; DNA: TGCGCCAGCAGCTTGGTAGGGAGCGGGACAGATACGCAGTATTTT; CDR3: CASSLVGSGTDTQYF
J: TRBJ2-5; size: -; D: TRBD2; V: TRBV4-1; DNA: TGCGCCAGCAGCCACAAGTCTTTTCCGAGACTAGCGCCTCAAGAGACCCAGTACTTC; CDR3: CASSHKSFPRLAPQETQYF
J: TRBJ1-3; size: -; D: -; V: TRBV19; DNA: TGTGCCAGTAGTACTCCCTCTGGAAACACCATATATTTT; CDR3: CASSTPSGNTIYF
J: TRBJ1-1; size: -; D: TRBD1; V: TRBV30; DNA: TGTGCCTGGACAACAGGGGAGAACACTGAAGCTTTCTTT; CDR3: CAWTTGENTEAFF
J: TRBJ2-7; size: -; D: TRBD2; V: TRBV28; DNA: TGTGCCAGCAGTTTGGCGGGAGGGATATACGAGCAGTACTTC; CDR3: CASSLAGGIYEQYF
J: TRBJ2-1; size: once; D: -; V: TRBV20-1; DNA: TGCAGTGCTAGAATTCTTGAGCAGTTCTTC; CDR3: CSARILEQFF
J: TRBJ2-3; size: few; D: -; V: TRBV10-3; DNA: TGTGCCATCGCCCAGAGAACAGATACGCAGTATTTT; CDR3: CAIAQRTDTQYF